The 12 T cell receptor beta chains given below trace back to one sample, sequenced in a study of T-cell memory formation after mild COVID-19. Each CDR3 protein is one row after TCRdb ran MiXCR on the 5' RACE reads. This table holds under 550,000 distinct CDR3 sequences, more than 15% found once. The specimen sequenced was PBMCs or a T cell subset sorted from them (not recorded which). The receptors here all came from a man aged 18 to 30 who had mild COVID-19 (a few samples of this study predate the infection). Cell type and time point are not known.

The gene calls are TRBV7-2 and TRBJ1-1; tentatively, D is TRBD1 (5 bases). CDR3 length: 14 amino acids. The V end was cut by 1 base, the J end by 6 bases, with 12 bases between. Germline CDR1 and CDR2: SGHTA and FQGNSA. CDR3 in DNA: TGTGCCAGCAGCTTAGTAAACGGGGCGGCTGAAGCTTTCTTT. This codes for CASSLVNGAAEAFF.

This sequence joins TRBV24-1 and TRBJ2-5; 7 bases are a match to TRBD1. The germline V gene encodes CDR1 KGHDR and CDR2 SFDVKD. V gave up 3 bases and J gave up 5 bases; unmatched junction bases: 5. This CDR3 region has 14 residues. CDR3 region: CATSDIQGLETQYF. The DNA of the CDR3 is TGTGCCACCAGTGATATACAGGGGTTGGAGACCCAGTACTTC.

The rearrangement uses TRBV9 and TRBJ2-5, with TRBD2 as a possible D gene (5 bases). CDR3 length equals 13 residues. Trimming stripped 4 bases from V and 2 bases from J, with 9 bases between. Germline CDR1 and CDR2: SGDLS and YYNGEE. CDR3 nucleotides: TGTGCCAGCAGCAGAGCGGAACAAGAGACCCAGTACTTC. It codes for CASSRAEQETQYF.

This clonotype was seen a handful of times. The chain recombines TRBV7-9 with TRBJ1-6; D gene unclear. Germline CDR1 SEHNR, CDR2 FQNEAQ (reference sequence). V was pared by 1 base and J by 9 bases, with 16 bases between. CDR3 length equals 16 residues. Written as DNA, the CDR3 is TGTGCCAGCAGCTTAGTGGTGTCGGGGAATAGTTCACCCCTCCACTTT. Translated, it gives CASSLVVSGNSSPLHF.

Concerning this clonotype itself: The junction shows a germline mismatch at one end, possibly a read error. The rearrangement links TRBV7-9 to TRBJ1-1; D is uncertain. The germline V gene has CDR1 SEHNR and CDR2 FQNEAQ (reference sequence). CDR3 length: 14 amino acids. The CDR3 here is CASILSGSNTEAFF. CDR3 coding DNA: TGTGCCAGCATCTTATCGGGGAGCAACACTGAAGCTTTCTTT.

In its sample, this clonotype was seen many times. The chain employs TRBV12-3 or TRBV12-4 and TRBJ2-2; perhaps TRBD2 as D (5 bases). V was trimmed by 1 base and J by 8 bases, leaving 11 bases between them. The CDR3 sequence is 14 residues long. CDR3 sequence: CASSLDTRGGELFF. DNA for the CDR3: TGTGCCAGCAGTTTAGATACCAGAGGGGGGGAGCTGTTTTTT.

The chain joins TRBV4-2 to TRBJ2-1; D is uncertain. CDR1 and CDR2 from the germline V gene are LGHNA and YNFKEQ. V lost 0 bases to trimming and J lost 2 bases, with 11 bases between them. The CDR3 is made up of 16 amino acids. Written as DNA, the CDR3 is TGTGCCAGCAGCCAAGATTCCTTAGTTACCTACAATGAGCAGTTCTTC. The encoded protein is CASSQDSLVTYNEQFF.

The V gene is TRBV4-2, the J gene TRBJ2-2; 8 nucleotides line up with TRBD2. Per the germline V gene, CDR1 is LGHNA and CDR2 is YNFKEQ. The CDR3 sequence is 15 residues long. With 7 bases clipped from V and 5 bases from J, the junction kept 9 bases outside the gene matches. The CDR3 DNA is TGTGCCAGCAATACGGAGACTAGCGAAACCGGGGAGCTGTTTTTT. Translated: CASNTETSETGELFF.

The chain links TRBV4-1 to TRBJ1-2, with D possibly matching TRBD1 (6 bases). V lost 0 bases and J lost 7, with 12 bases in between. The CDR3 runs to 14 residues. The germline CDR1 and CDR2 sequences are MGHRA and YSYEKL. The DNA for the CDR3 is TGCGCCAGCAGCCAAGATCTTATGGGGGCTGGCTACACCTTC. Translated: CASSQDLMGAGYTF.

This clonotype was seen a handful of times. The chain recombines TRBV12-3 or TRBV12-4 with TRBJ1-5; TRBD1 agrees at 8 bases. The ends lost 5 bases at V and 1 base at J; junction bases unmatched: 7. This CDR3 contains 16 residues. CDR3 sequence reads: CASSIGTGLSNQPQHF. The CDR3, as DNA: TGTGCCAGCAGTATTGGGACAGGTCTAAGCAATCAGCCCCAGCATTTT.

In DNA form, the CDR3 reads TGTGCCAGCTCCTGGGGGTCTGGGACAGATACGCAGTATTTT. Protein product: CASSWGSGTDTQYF. The chain combines TRBV27 with TRBJ2-3; D tentatively fits TRBD1 or TRBD2 (5 bases each). The ends were cut back, 8 bases at V and 3 bases at J, with 15 bases in the middle. The CDR3 has 14 amino acids. Germline-derived CDR1 and CDR2 are MNHEY and SMNVEV (reference sequence).

This clonotype was observed a few times. The chain uses TRBV27 and TRBJ1-2; 7 bases match TRBD1. V lost 6 bases and J lost 5; bases outside the gene matches: 6. The CDR3 length is 13 residues. Germline-derived CDR1 and CDR2 are MNHEY and SMNVEV (reference sequence). The CDR3 reads CASRMGTAYGYTF. In DNA form, the CDR3 reads TGTGCCAGCAGGATGGGGACAGCTTATGGCTACACCTTC.